Following are 28 T cell receptor beta chains from one sample sequenced in a study of blood T cell repertoires in COVID-19. Libraries were prepared by immunoSEQ multiplex PCR; TCRdb keeps only in-frame clonotypes and omits some of them. This sample yields about 250,000 clones, of which 75% to 85% are seen a single time; 4.5% to 6% belongs to the top ten. The material sequenced was peripheral blood. These receptors were collected from a man in his fifties with active or convalescent COVID-19.

V and J are TRBV12-3 or TRBV12-4 and TRBJ2-2; 8 bases are a match to TRBD1. V lost 8 bases and J lost 2; bases outside the gene matches: 1. The CDR3 totals 13 residues. CDR3 in amino acids: CASGQGNTGELFF. The CDR3 DNA sequence: TGTGCCAGCGGACAGGGAAACACCGGGGAGCTGTTTTTT.

V is TRBV3-1 (or the pseudogene TRBV3-2) and J is TRBJ2-7, with 8 bases identical to TRBD2. The length of the CDR3 is 18 residues. V was clipped by 0 bases and J by 1 base; unmatched bases: 11. Looked up from germline, CDR1 is LGHDT and CDR2 is YNNKEL (reference sequence). The CDR3: CASSQDRALGTRSYEQYF. In nucleotides, the CDR3 is TGTGCCAGCAGCCAAGATCGGGCTTTGGGGACTAGATCCTACGAGCAGTACTTC.

The chain employs TRBV2 and TRBJ2-1, with 8 bases identical to TRBD2. The CDR3 spans 15 residues. V dropped 3 bases and J dropped 10; count of bases not matched to a gene: 11. From germline, CDR1 is SNHLY and CDR2 FYNNEI. The CDR3 here is CASSDRREARLEQFF. The CDR3 coding sequence is TGTGCCAGCAGTGATCGGCGGGAGGCCCGCCTAGAGCAGTTCTTC.

The chain is built from TRBV19 and TRBJ2-3, with a weak D call TRBD2 (5 bases). Germline CDR1 reads LNHDA; CDR2 reads SQIVND (reference sequence). Trimming pared 3 bases from V and 10 bases from J, leaving 8 bases between. The CDR3 is 11 residues long. The CDR3 here is CASSMVGAQYF. In nucleotides, the CDR3 is TGTGCCAGTAGTATGGTGGGAGCGCAGTATTTT.

V and J are TRBV6-6 and TRBJ2-7; 7 bases agree with TRBD1. There are 11 residues in the CDR3. V lost 10 bases to trimming and J lost 4 bases; unmatched junction nucleotides: 4. The V gene's germline CDR1 is MNHNY and CDR2 SVGAGI (reference sequence). The CDR3 sequence: CATGTEYEQYF. The CDR3 region has the DNA TGTGCCACAGGGACAGAGTACGAGCAGTACTTC.

V is TRBV4-1 and J is TRBJ2-7; tentatively, D is TRBD1 (6 bases). CDR3 size: 15 residues. With 1 base removed from V and 6 bases from J, the gap between germline ends came to 16 bases. CDR1 is MGHRA and CDR2 is YSYEKL in the germline V gene. The CDR3 is CASSQAEGDPLEQYF. CDR3 DNA sequence: TGCGCCAGCAGCCAAGCAGAGGGGGACCCACTCGAGCAGTACTTC.

For the CDR3, the DNA is TGTGCCAGTAGTATAACCAGGGGTGGCACAGATACGCAGTATTTT. Its protein is CASSITRGGTDTQYF. The chain couples TRBV19 to TRBJ2-3; weak D call: TRBD1 (6 bases). Germline V gene sequence: CDR1 LNHDA, CDR2 SQIVND (reference sequence). Trimming took 2 bases from V and 1 from J, leaving 10 bases between them. This CDR3 comprises 15 residues.

This chain joins TRBV5-6 and TRBJ2-5; the match to TRBD2 covers 11 bases. With V trimmed by 6 bases and J by 5 bases, 9 bases remained unmatched. CDR3 length equals 15 residues. Germline assignment: CDR1 SGHDT and CDR2 YYEEEE. As DNA, the CDR3 is TGTGCCAGCAATTTGGCCCTAGCGGGAGGCGAGACCCAGTACTTC. Amino acid sequence: CASNLALAGGETQYF.

The rearrangement links TRBV7-2 to TRBJ2-1; D is possibly TRBD1 (5 bases). Trimming left V 2 bases short and J 4 bases short, with 15 bases between. The CDR3 is 16 residues long. Germline CDR1 SGHTA, CDR2 FQGNSA. The CDR3 loop reads CASSLQGAFGYNEQFF. CDR3 DNA sequence: TGTGCCAGCAGCTTACAAGGGGCGTTCGGTTACAATGAGCAGTTCTTC.

This chain uses TRBV7-9 with TRBJ2-5; 8 positions match TRBD2. Germline lookup yields CDR1 SEHNR and CDR2 FQNEAQ (reference sequence). The CDR3 length is 19 residues. V dropped 2 bases and J dropped 4; count of bases not matched to a gene: 18. CDR3 nucleotide sequence: TGTGCCAGCAGCTTATGGTCTGTTTCGAGCGGGAGCGGGCGAGAGACCCAGTACTTC. It yields the protein CASSLWSVSSGSGRETQYF.

This rearrangement joins TRBV10-3 to TRBJ1-5, with no clear D. Germline V gene lookup returns CDR1 ENHRY and CDR2 SYGVKD. V lost 3 bases and J lost 4, with 7 bases in between. The CDR3 loop spans 13 amino acids. In nucleotides, the CDR3 is TGTGCCATCAGTGACTCACTTAATCAGCCCCAGCATTTT. As protein: CAISDSLNQPQHF.

The chain has TRBV28 and TRBJ1-2; 10 bases line up with TRBD1. V lost 6 bases to trimming and J lost 4 bases; unmatched junction nucleotides: 8. The CDR3 is 15 amino acids. CDR1 is MDHEN and CDR2 is SYDVKM in the germline V gene. Here the CDR3 DNA reads TGTGCCAGCAGCTCTCGACAGGGGGCGGGCTATGGCTACACCTTC. Its protein is CASSSRQGAGYGYTF.

The rearrangement joins TRBV18 to TRBJ2-2, with a possible D match to TRBD2 (7 bases). The CDR3 runs to 19 residues. The V end was cut by 4 bases, the J end by 2 bases, with 23 bases between. Per the germline V gene, CDR1 is KGHSH and CDR2 is LQKENI. The DNA for the CDR3 is TGTGCCAGCTCACAGCAAAGCTACAGGGCGGGAGTAAACACCGGGGAGCTGTTTTTT. This codes for CASSQQSYRAGVNTGELFF.

The V call is TRBV6-4, the J call TRBJ1-3, with unresolved D. The length of the CDR3 is 16 residues. V was shortened by 8 bases and J by 0 bases, with 17 bases between the two germline ends. Germline V CDR1 and CDR2: MRHNA, SNTAGT. DNA for the CDR3: TGTGCCAGCTTCCGGCTACCGGGGTGCTCTGGAAACACCATATATTTT. It encodes CASFRLPGCSGNTIYF.

The V gene is TRBV6-5, the J gene TRBJ1-4; the match to TRBD1 covers 7 bases. CDR3 length: 15 residues. Germline CDR1 reads MNHEY; CDR2 reads SVGAGI. J lost 4 bases, V lost 5 bases, and 7 bases had no gene match. Here the CDR3 reads CASSLRQGHNEKLFF. The DNA of the CDR3 is TGTGCCAGCAGTCTTAGACAGGGCCATAATGAAAAACTGTTTTTT.

This clone has only one observation. The chain couples TRBV7-8 to TRBJ2-7; D is undetermined. Germline V gene data show CDR1 as SGHVS and CDR2 as FQNEAQ. V lost 1 base and J lost 0, with 7 bases in between. The CDR3 extends over 14 amino acids. CDR3 region: CASSLGLYSYEQYF. CDR3 nucleotide sequence: TGTGCCAGCAGCTTAGGTCTCTACTCCTACGAGCAGTACTTC.

V and J are TRBV19 and TRBJ2-3, with 9 nucleotides matching TRBD1. With V trimmed by 8 bases and J by 4 bases, 16 bases remained unmatched. This CDR3 has 17 residues. Germline V lookup: CDR1 LNHDA, CDR2 SQIVND (reference sequence). CDR3 sequence (DNA): TGTGCCAGTCTTTCGGATGGTCGACAGGGGGACGCAGATACGCAGTATTTT. Protein product: CASLSDGRQGDADTQYF.

This clone turned up a few times. The gene calls are TRBV29-1 and TRBJ2-3; 9 bases match TRBD2. The V and J ends lost 6 bases and 1 base, in that order; junction bases with no gene match: 5. The CDR3 runs 14 residues. In germline, CDR1 is SQVTM, CDR2 ANQGSEA. CDR3 sequence reads: CSVERTSGTDTQYF. The CDR3 nucleotides read TGCAGCGTGGAACGGACTAGCGGCACAGATACGCAGTATTTT.

The V and J genes are TRBV6-6 and TRBJ2-7, with a weak D call TRBD2 (5 bases). The CDR3 spans 14 residues. Germline CDR1 and CDR2: MNHNY and SVGAGI (reference sequence). Trimming took 2 bases from V and 7 from J, leaving 15 bases between them. CDR3: CASSYEPFEGEQYF. CDR3 DNA sequence: TGTGCCAGCAGTTACGAGCCTTTTGAGGGAGAGCAGTACTTC.

This clone has a single count. V gene TRBV13 combines with J gene TRBJ2-3; 9 nucleotides line up with TRBD2. Germline V lookup: CDR1 PRHDT, CDR2 FYEKMQ (reference sequence). The CDR3 sequence is 17 residues long. Trimming took 0 bases from V and 0 from J; bases not matched to a gene: 4. CDR3 nucleotides: TGTGCCAGCAGCTTAGGTGCAGCGGGAGGTAGCACAGATACGCAGTATTTT. It is translated as CASSLGAAGGSTDTQYF. Drawing the rest from reference TRBV13 and TRBJ2-3, the complete variable domain is AAGVIQSPRHLIKEKRETATLKCYPIPRHDTVYWYQQGPGQDPQFLISFYEKMQSDKGSIPDRFSAQQFSDYHSELNMSSLELGDSALYFCASSLGAAGGSTDTQYFGPGTRLTVL.

The chain uses TRBV10-2 and TRBJ2-2, with a weak D call TRBD2 (5 bases). Germline loops: CDR1 WSHSY, CDR2 SAAADI. The V end was cut by 7 bases, the J end by 2 bases, with 17 bases between. This CDR3 has 16 residues. This chain's CDR3 is CASTQRRLENTGELFF. CDR3 in DNA: TGCGCCAGCACCCAAAGGAGGCTCGAAAACACCGGGGAGCTGTTTTTT.

The chain carries TRBV5-4 and TRBJ2-7, with 10 bases matching TRBD2. V shed 4 bases, J shed 6 bases, and the junction held 10 bases outside the gene matches. Germline V lookup: CDR1 SGHNT, CDR2 YYREEE (reference sequence). The CDR3 length is 15 residues. The CDR3 bases are TGTGCCAGCAGCGGGAGGCTAGCGGGAGACGGCGAGCAGTACTTC. The encoded protein is CASSGRLAGDGEQYF.

The chain recombines TRBV6-5 with TRBJ1-1; D ambiguous. V was trimmed by 8 bases and J by 8 bases, leaving 12 bases between them. Germline V gene data show CDR1 as MNHEY and CDR2 as SVGAGI. The CDR3 totals 11 residues. CDR3 nucleotides: TGTGCCAGCGGTAACCGACTAGAAGCTTTCTTT. Translated, it gives CASGNRLEAFF.

In this sample, this clone turned up once. V usage is TRBV4-3 and J usage is TRBJ2-1, with TRBD2 identical over 7 bases. Germline-derived CDR1 and CDR2 are LGHNA and YSLEER. The CDR3 runs to 14 residues. The V and J ends lost 1 base and 8 bases, in that order; junction bases with no gene match: 5. CDR3 sequence: CASSQARGSYEQFF. The CDR3 nucleotides read TGCGCCAGCAGCCAAGCGCGCGGGAGCTATGAGCAGTTCTTC.

This clone was found once. The J gene is TRBJ1-2, the V gene TRBV28; D might be TRBD1 (5 bases). Germline CDR1 is MDHEN and CDR2 is SYDVKM. The CDR3 spans 14 residues. V lost 8 bases and J lost 1, with 14 bases in between. The CDR3 bases are TGTGCCAGCGGGGGGGTTAACAATAACTATGGCTACACCTTC. The encoded protein is CASGGVNNNYGYTF.

The V and J genes are TRBV6-5 and TRBJ1-1; D unresolved. The CDR3 spans 13 residues. Germline V lookup: CDR1 MNHEY, CDR2 SVGAGI. V lost 5 bases and J 4 bases, leaving 11 bases between the germline ends. CDR3 loop: CASSLNGITEAFF. DNA of the CDR3: TGTGCCAGCAGTCTAAATGGTATCACTGAAGCTTTCTTT.

The J gene is TRBJ1-1, the V gene TRBV28; weak D call: TRBD1 (5 bases). V gave up 7 bases and J gave up 0 bases, with 9 bases separating them. The CDR3 totals 13 residues. Germline loops: CDR1 MDHEN, CDR2 SYDVKM. The CDR3 is CASTGTMNTEAFF. CDR3 nucleotide sequence: TGTGCCAGCACTGGGACTATGAACACTGAAGCTTTCTTT. Full variable domain (remainder filled in from reference TRBV28 and TRBJ1-1): DVKVTQSSRYLVKRTGEKVFLECVQDMDHENMFWYRQDPGLGLRLIYFSYDVKMKEKGDIPEGYSVSREKKERFSLILESASTNQTSMYLCASTGTMNTEAFFGQGTRLTVV.

The chain combines TRBV9 with TRBJ2-2; 7 nucleotides line up with TRBD2. CDR1 is SGDLS, CDR2 YYNGEE, per germline. V shed 3 bases, J shed 0 bases, and the junction held 8 bases outside the gene matches. This CDR3 spans 17 amino acids. CDR3 sequence reads: CASSAPWEGPNTGELFF. DNA for the CDR3: TGTGCCAGCAGCGCGCCCTGGGAGGGTCCGAACACCGGGGAGCTGTTTTTT.